The 31 T cell receptor beta chains listed next were all sequenced from one sample in a study of graft-versus-host responses after intestinal transplantation. Their specific antigens are unknown. Measured with immunoSEQ multiplex PCR; TCRdb has only the in-frame clones, and not every one. Altogether approximately 89,000 clones are present, 85% to 95% being singletons, with the ten largest covering 1.1%. Sequenced here: unstimulated CD8+ T cells sorted from spleen or lymph node cells, sampled before transplant. The receptors here all came from a human donor who was the organ donor for an intestinal transplant.

The rearrangement uses TRBV19 and TRBJ1-3; 7 bases map to TRBD1. The V gene end was trimmed by 2 bases and the J gene end by 1 base; junction bases not matched to a gene: 5. Germline V gene data show CDR1 as LNHDA and CDR2 as SQIVND (reference sequence). CDR3 length equals 16 residues. CDR3 region: CASSISARGSGNTIYF. The CDR3 region has the DNA TGTGCCAGTAGTATATCGGCCAGGGGGTCTGGAAACACCATATATTTT.

CDR3 in amino acids: CASREGSPSYEQYF. In nucleotides, the CDR3 is TGTGCCAGCAGAGAAGGGAGCCCGTCCTACGAGCAGTACTTC. The rearrangement uses TRBV27 and TRBJ2-7; D perhaps matches TRBD2 (5 bases). The CDR3 extends over 14 amino acids. With 6 bases removed from V and 1 base from J, the gap between germline ends came to 13 bases. The germline CDR1 and CDR2 sequences are MNHEY and SMNVEV (reference sequence).

CDR3 DNA: TGTGCCAGCAGCTTCGGGGTAAGGATGAACGAGCAGTACTTC. Encoded protein: CASSFGVRMNEQYF. The chain carries TRBV11-1 and TRBJ2-7, with D tentatively TRBD2 (5 bases). V was shortened by 3 bases and J by 5 bases, with 14 bases between the two germline ends. Germline CDR1 SGHAT, CDR2 FQDESV (reference sequence). The length of the CDR3 is 14 residues.

The chain recombines TRBV19 with TRBJ2-1; 8 positions agree with TRBD1. Germline V gene data show CDR1 as LNHDA and CDR2 as SQIVND (reference sequence). The CDR3 contains 13 residues. V shed 3 bases and J 6 bases; nucleotides not matched to a gene: 1. Here the CDR3 DNA reads TGTGCCAGTAGTATGGGGACAGGCAATGAGCAGTTCTTC. Its protein is CASSMGTGNEQFF.

J is TRBJ2-3 and V is TRBV7-9; 9 bases match TRBD2. The CDR3 consists of 15 residues. The V gene end was trimmed by 1 base and the J gene end by 7 bases; junction bases not matched to a gene: 6. Germline V gene sequence: CDR1 SEHNR, CDR2 FQNEAQ (reference sequence). Here the CDR3 reads CASSLVAGVGYTQYF. In nucleotides, the CDR3 is TGTGCCAGCAGCTTAGTAGCGGGAGTAGGGTATACGCAGTATTTT.

Note on this clone: This specimen includes other DNA sequences encoding the same CDR3. The chain couples TRBV19 to TRBJ2-1; D possibly corresponds to TRBD2 (5 bases). Per germline, CDR1 LNHDA and CDR2 SQIVND (reference sequence). The CDR3 sequence is 14 residues long. Trimming took 7 bases from V and 0 from J, leaving 10 bases between them. This CDR3 reads CASTAGSSYNEQFF. The CDR3, as DNA: TGTGCCAGTACGGCGGGCAGCTCCTACAATGAGCAGTTCTTC.

This chain uses TRBV11-2 with TRBJ2-5; D might be TRBD1 (6 bases). This CDR3 is 15 amino acids long. V lost 5 bases and J 2 bases, leaving 15 bases between the germline ends. CDR1 and CDR2 (germline): SGHAT, FQNNGV. The CDR3 loop is CASSPWVRGQETQYF. In nucleotides, the CDR3 is TGTGCCAGCAGCCCCTGGGTGAGGGGGCAAGAGACCCAGTACTTC.

V gene TRBV14 combines with J gene TRBJ2-1; 11 positions match TRBD2. CDR3 size: 15 residues. Trimming took 4 bases from V and 5 from J; bases not matched to a gene: 4. The germline V gene has CDR1 SGHDN and CDR2 FVKESK. As DNA, the CDR3 is TGTGCCAGCAGCCGGGGACTAGCGGAAAACAATGAGCAGTTCTTC. Translated: CASSRGLAENNEQFF.

In this sample, this clone turned up once. The chain uses TRBV5-1 and TRBJ2-5; D is unclear. CDR1 and CDR2 from the germline V gene are SGHRS and YFSETQ. V was pared by 8 bases and J by 1 base, with 9 bases between. The CDR3 loop spans 12 amino acids. The CDR3 region is CARRQPQETQYF. The CDR3, as DNA: TGCGCCAGGCGGCAGCCCCAAGAGACCCAGTACTTC.

This chain connects TRBV27 to TRBJ2-7; possible D gene TRBD2, 5 bases. The germline V gene encodes CDR1 MNHEY and CDR2 SMNVEV (reference sequence). CDR3 length equals 14 residues. Trimming stripped 5 bases from V and 4 bases from J, with 15 bases between. In nucleotides, the CDR3 is TGTGCCAGCAGTCCCCTTCGAGGGTTATACGAGCAGTACTTC. Amino acids: CASSPLRGLYEQYF.

The CDR3 DNA is TGTGCCAGCAGTTCGTCCCTTCAGCCCCAGCATTTT. It is translated as CASSSSLQPQHF. The rearrangement joins TRBV27 to TRBJ1-5; D gene ambiguous. This CDR3 region has 12 residues. V lost 4 bases and J lost 6, with 7 bases in between. The germline V gene has CDR1 MNHEY and CDR2 SMNVEV (reference sequence).

The chain has TRBV5-4 and TRBJ2-7, with 11 bases aligning to TRBD2. The V segment lost 1 base and the J segment 7 bases; nucleotides outside the gene matches: 7. The CDR3 sequence is 15 residues long. Germline CDR1 SGHNT, CDR2 YYREEE (reference sequence). CDR3 nucleotide sequence: TGTGCCAGCAGCTTGTCACTAGCGGGAGTGGGAGAGCAGTACTTC. It yields the protein CASSLSLAGVGEQYF. The complete variable domain, with remaining parts taken from reference TRBV5-4 and TRBJ2-7, reads ETGVTQSPTHLIKTRGQQVTLRCSSQSGHNTVSWYQQALGQGPQFIFQYYREEENGRGNFPPRFSGLQFPNYSSELNVNALELDDSALYLCASSLSLAGVGEQYFGPGTRLTVT.

The chain links TRBV4-2 to TRBJ1-2; 7 bases match TRBD1. Looked up from germline, CDR1 is LGHNA and CDR2 is YNFKEQ. The CDR3 consists of 12 residues. Trimming at V came to 4 bases and at J to 10 bases, leaving 6 bases not matched to a gene. The chain's CDR3 is CASSLNRGDYTF. The DNA for the CDR3 is TGTGCCAGCAGCCTAAACAGGGGAGACTACACCTTC.

The chain links TRBV11-2 to TRBJ2-1, with 12 bases matching TRBD2. Germline V CDR1 and CDR2: SGHAT, FQNNGV. This CDR3 contains 15 residues. V lost 5 bases to trimming and J lost 5 bases; unmatched junction nucleotides: 4. CDR3 amino acids: CASSILAGGHNEQFF. Written as DNA, the CDR3 is TGTGCCAGCAGCATACTAGCGGGGGGCCACAATGAGCAGTTCTTC.

This chain joins TRBV7-2 and TRBJ1-6, with D unclear. V lost 3 bases and J 4 bases, leaving 10 bases between the germline ends. Germline CDR1 reads SGHTA; CDR2 reads FQGNSA. The CDR3 has 15 residues. The CDR3 nucleotides read TGTGCCAGCAGCTTTGGTCACCAGTATAATTCACCCCTCCACTTT. Translated: CASSFGHQYNSPLHF. Looking up the rest from reference TRBV7-2 and TRBJ1-6 gives the full variable domain: GAGVSQSPSNKVTEKGKDVELRCDPISGHTALYWYRQSLGQGLEFLIYFQGNSAPDKSGLPSDRFSAERTGGSVSTLTIQRTQQEDSAVYLCASSFGHQYNSPLHFGNGTRLTVT.

The chain employs TRBV23-1 and TRBJ1-5, with TRBD1 as a possible D gene (5 bases). TRBV23-1 is assigned to the ORF class and has an uncertain function. Deletions cut 0 bases from V and 6 bases from J, with 15 bases between. The length of the CDR3 is 16 residues. The CDR3, as DNA: TGCGCCAGCAGTCAATCGGAGGGGCCTCCCTCTCAGCCCCAGCATTTT. As protein: CASSQSEGPPSQPQHF.

This chain links TRBV27 with TRBJ2-5; 7 nucleotides match TRBD1. The ends lost 8 bases at V and 11 bases at J; junction bases unmatched: 5. The length of the CDR3 is 10 residues. The V gene's germline CDR1 is MNHEY and CDR2 SMNVEV (reference sequence). The CDR3: CASPMGQQYF. The CDR3 DNA reads TGTGCCAGCCCCATGGGACAGCAGTACTTC.

The chain joins TRBV10-2 to TRBJ2-1; D is possibly TRBD2 (5 bases). Germline values: CDR1 WSHSY, CDR2 SAAADI. The CDR3 is 14 amino acids. V lost 0 bases and J lost 4, with 7 bases in between. CDR3 nucleotide sequence: TGCGCCAGCAGTGAGTCGAGGGCATACAATGAGCAGTTCTTC. This gives the protein CASSESRAYNEQFF.

This clone has only one observation. J is TRBJ2-1 and V is TRBV30, with TRBD1 matching 7 bases. The CDR3 covers 16 residues. Per the germline V gene, CDR1 is GTSNPN and CDR2 is SVGIG (reference sequence). V dropped 5 bases and J dropped 6; count of bases not matched to a gene: 16. The chain's CDR3 is CAWAGGSTGPGNEQFF. For the CDR3, the DNA is TGTGCCTGGGCAGGGGGATCGACAGGGCCCGGCAATGAGCAGTTCTTC. The full variable domain, its missing parts supplied by reference TRBV30 and TRBJ2-1, is SQTIHQWPATLVQPVGSPLSLECTVEGTSNPNLYWYRQAAGRGLQLLFYSVGIGQISSEVPQNLSASRPQDRQFILSSKKLLLSDSGFYLCAWAGGSTGPGNEQFFGPGTRLTVL.

This clone was seen only once. The chain uses TRBV4-1 and TRBJ2-3, with 8 bases that match TRBD2. J lost 14 bases, V lost 4 bases, and 8 bases had no gene match. Germline-derived CDR1 and CDR2 are MGHRA and YSYEKL. This CDR3 region has 12 residues. CDR3 nucleotide sequence: TGCGCCAGCAGCCTCGGGGGGGGCGAATGGTATTTT. Residues: CASSLGGGEWYF.

V gene TRBV2 combines with J gene TRBJ2-7; D is ambiguous. Trimming pared 8 bases from V and 3 bases from J, leaving 17 bases between. Looked up from germline, CDR1 is SNHLY and CDR2 is FYNNEI. This CDR3 has 14 residues. CDR3 loop: CASRPKILSYEQYF. CDR3 DNA sequence: TGTGCCAGCCGTCCTAAGATCCTAAGCTACGAGCAGTACTTC.

The sample holds one count of this clone. The chain couples TRBV19 to TRBJ1-1; D is uncertain. Trimming shortened V by 3 bases and J by 1 base, and 9 bases separated the two germline ends. The CDR3 totals 14 residues. Germline V gene sequence: CDR1 LNHDA, CDR2 SQIVND (reference sequence). The CDR3 DNA sequence: TGTGCCAGTAGTATCGTCTTCCGGAACACTGAAGCTTTCTTT. As protein: CASSIVFRNTEAFF.

V is TRBV28 and J is TRBJ2-3, with 9 nucleotides matching TRBD1. CDR1 is MDHEN, CDR2 SYDVKM, per germline. The CDR3 contains 15 residues. Unmatched junction bases numbered 9, after V lost 10 bases and J lost 1 base. The CDR3 region is CATDIWDRGTDTQYF. The CDR3 coding sequence is TGTGCCACGGACATTTGGGACAGGGGCACAGATACGCAGTATTTT. The complete variable domain, with remaining parts taken from reference TRBV28 and TRBJ2-3, reads DVKVTQSSRYLVKRTGEKVFLECVQDMDHENMFWYRQDPGLGLRLIYFSYDVKMKEKGDIPEGYSVSREKKERFSLILESASTNQTSMYLCATDIWDRGTDTQYFGPGTRLTVL.

The chain couples TRBV4-1 to TRBJ1-2; D is uncertain. V shed 1 base and J shed 8 bases, with 11 bases lying between them. From germline, CDR1 is MGHRA and CDR2 YSYEKL. This CDR3 region has 13 residues. CDR3 region: CASSQVRREGYTF. The DNA for the CDR3 is TGCGCCAGCAGCCAAGTTAGGAGGGAAGGCTACACCTTC.

The chain is built from TRBV28 and TRBJ2-1; D is perhaps TRBD2 (5 bases). The V end was cut by 3 bases, the J end by 4 bases, with 13 bases between. There are 15 residues in the CDR3. Germline V lookup: CDR1 MDHEN, CDR2 SYDVKM. This CDR3 is CASSFLSGSYNEQFF. For the CDR3, the DNA is TGTGCCAGCAGTTTTCTCAGCGGTTCTTACAATGAGCAGTTCTTC.

This chain links TRBV15 with TRBJ2-7; no reliable D call. Germline V gene data show CDR1 as LNHNV and CDR2 as YYDKDF (reference sequence). This CDR3 has 12 amino acids. V lost 3 bases to trimming and J lost 4 bases, with 7 bases between them. The CDR3 coding sequence is TGTGCCACCAGCAGCTTCGGTTACGAGCAGTACTTC. This encodes CATSSFGYEQYF.

This clone was counted a few times. The gene calls are TRBV4-1 and TRBJ1-4, with TRBD1 matching 7 bases. This CDR3 is 15 amino acids long. Germline V gene lookup returns CDR1 MGHRA and CDR2 YSYEKL. The trim removed 2 bases at V and 8 bases at J, leaving 8 bases unmatched. This chain's CDR3 is CASSQRTGIREKLFF. In DNA, the CDR3 is TGCGCCAGCAGCCAACGGACAGGAATCAGGGAAAAACTGTTTTTT.

This sequence joins TRBV5-4 and TRBJ2-7; D perhaps matches TRBD1 (5 bases). CDR1 and CDR2 from the germline V gene are SGHNT and YYREEE (reference sequence). There are 14 residues in the CDR3. V lost 2 bases to trimming and J lost 7 bases, with 16 bases between them. As DNA, the CDR3 is TGTGCCAGCAGCTTCGGGCAGGGAATGGTGGAGCAGTACTTC. Its translation: CASSFGQGMVEQYF.

This rearrangement joins TRBV6-5 to TRBJ2-7; tentatively, D is TRBD1 (6 bases). Germline values: CDR1 MNHEY, CDR2 SVGAGI. The CDR3 extends over 15 amino acids. Trimming left V 5 bases short and J 7 bases short, with 21 bases between. The CDR3 loop is CASSMGQGKEWEQYF. In nucleotides, the CDR3 is TGTGCCAGCAGTATGGGTCAGGGGAAGGAATGGGAGCAGTACTTC.

The chain combines TRBV7-6 with TRBJ1-1, with D unresolved. CDR1 is SGHVS, CDR2 FNYEAQ, per germline. The CDR3 is 11 residues long. Trimming removed 5 bases from V and 7 bases from J, with 8 bases in between. The CDR3 here is CASSPGSEAFF. Here the CDR3 DNA reads TGTGCCAGCAGCCCCGGGAGTGAAGCTTTCTTT.

The V and J genes are TRBV29-1 and TRBJ1-1, with D hard to call. Trimming pared 7 bases from V and 0 bases from J, leaving 12 bases between. There are 13 residues in the CDR3. The V gene's germline CDR1 is SQVTM and CDR2 ANQGSEA. CDR3 DNA: TGCAGCGGCCGACGGGGATTGAACACTGAAGCTTTCTTT. Protein sequence: CSGRRGLNTEAFF.